This T cell receptor (beta chain) was sequenced in a study of T cell responses to AZD1222 COVID-19 vaccine. Study-wide findings and caveats: At 160-218 and 743-854, vaccine-associated CD4 TCRs were dominant, and they spanned spike. The study sampled repertoires only after the peak T cell response.

This table comes from immunoSEQ multiplex PCR, and its TCRdb copy is limited to in-frame clones, with some not included. Among about 19,000 clones, roughly 76% were seen once, and the ten largest hold roughly 23%. Comment on this clone: What it binds is not known.

Trimming at V came to 0 bases and at J to 6 bases, leaving 4 bases not matched to a gene. Germline values: CDR1 SGHNT, CDR2 YENEEA. This CDR3 contains 16 residues. The rearrangement links TRBV11-3 to TRBJ2-1, with 11 bases matching TRBD2. The material sequenced was peripheral blood, taken 28 days after the second AZD1222 dose. The receptor's source is an adult who received the AZD1222 COVID-19 vaccine. The CDR3 here is CASSLDPTSGGNEQFF. The CDR3 nucleotides read TGTGCCAGCAGCTTAGACCCCACTAGCGGGGGCAATGAGCAGTTCTTC.